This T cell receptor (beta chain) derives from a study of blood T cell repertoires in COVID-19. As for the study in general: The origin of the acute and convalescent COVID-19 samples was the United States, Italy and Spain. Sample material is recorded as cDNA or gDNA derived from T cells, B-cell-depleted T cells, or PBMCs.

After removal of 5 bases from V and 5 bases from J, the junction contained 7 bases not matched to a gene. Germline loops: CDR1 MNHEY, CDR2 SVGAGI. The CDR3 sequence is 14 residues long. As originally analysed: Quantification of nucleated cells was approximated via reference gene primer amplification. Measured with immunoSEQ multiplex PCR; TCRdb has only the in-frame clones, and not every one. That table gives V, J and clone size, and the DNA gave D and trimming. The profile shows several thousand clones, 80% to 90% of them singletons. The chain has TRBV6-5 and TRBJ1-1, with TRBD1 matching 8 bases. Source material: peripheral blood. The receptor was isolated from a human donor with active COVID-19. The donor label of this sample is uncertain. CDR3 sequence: CASSNTGGRTEAFF. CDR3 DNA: TGTGCCAGCAGTAACACAGGGGGTAGGACTGAAGCTTTCTTT.